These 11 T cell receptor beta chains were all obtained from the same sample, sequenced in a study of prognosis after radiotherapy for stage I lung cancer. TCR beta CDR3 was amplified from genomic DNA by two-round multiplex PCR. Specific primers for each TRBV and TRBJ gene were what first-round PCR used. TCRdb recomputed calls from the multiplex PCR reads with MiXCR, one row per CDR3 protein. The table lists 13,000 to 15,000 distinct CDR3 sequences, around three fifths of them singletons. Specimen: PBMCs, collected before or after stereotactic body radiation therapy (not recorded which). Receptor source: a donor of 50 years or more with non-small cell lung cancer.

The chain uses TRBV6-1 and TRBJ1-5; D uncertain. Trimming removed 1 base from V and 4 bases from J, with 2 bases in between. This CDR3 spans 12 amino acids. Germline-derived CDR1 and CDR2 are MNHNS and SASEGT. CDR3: CASSEGNQPQHF. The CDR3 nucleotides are TGTGCCAGCAGTGAAGGGAATCAGCCCCAGCATTTT.

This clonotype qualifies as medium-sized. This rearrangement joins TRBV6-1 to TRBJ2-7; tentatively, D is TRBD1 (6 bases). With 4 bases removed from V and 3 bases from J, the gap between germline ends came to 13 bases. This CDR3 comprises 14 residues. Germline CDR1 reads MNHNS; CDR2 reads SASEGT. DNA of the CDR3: TGTGCCAGCAGTGCTTCGGACAGCCGCTACGAGCAGTACTTC. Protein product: CASSASDSRYEQYF.

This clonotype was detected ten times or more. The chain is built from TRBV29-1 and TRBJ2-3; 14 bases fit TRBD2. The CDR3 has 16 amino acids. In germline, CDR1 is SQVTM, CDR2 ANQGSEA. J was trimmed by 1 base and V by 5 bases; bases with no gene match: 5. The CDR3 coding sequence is TGCAGCGTTTATCCGGGACTAGCGGGAGGCACAGATACGCAGTATTTT. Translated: CSVYPGLAGGTDTQYF.

CDR3: CSARDPGQGLYEQYF. The CDR3 DNA is TGCAGTGCTAGAGACCCGGGACAGGGCTTATACGAGCAGTACTTC. The chain employs TRBV20-1 and TRBJ2-7; 9 nucleotides agree with TRBD1. Germline V gene data show CDR1 as DFQATT and CDR2 as SNEGSKA (reference sequence). CDR3 length equals 15 residues. Trimming removed 0 bases from V and 4 bases from J; junction bases left unmatched: 7.

CDR3 loop: CASRTLQGSSGNTIYF. CDR3 in DNA: TGTGCCAGCAGAACACTACAGGGCAGCTCTGGAAACACCATATATTTT. The chain joins TRBV28 to TRBJ1-3; D may be TRBD1 (6 bases). The CDR3 has 16 amino acids. Per germline, CDR1 MDHEN and CDR2 SYDVKM. Trimming shortened V by 6 bases and J by 0 bases, and 15 bases separated the two germline ends.

The CDR3 loop is CASSTGANEKLFF. CDR3 DNA: TGTGCCAGTTCGACAGGGGCTAATGAAAAACTGTTTTTT. The chain recombines TRBV12-3 or TRBV12-4 with TRBJ1-4; 8 bases align to TRBD1. CDR3 length equals 13 residues. The ends lost 9 bases at V and 3 bases at J; junction bases unmatched: 3.

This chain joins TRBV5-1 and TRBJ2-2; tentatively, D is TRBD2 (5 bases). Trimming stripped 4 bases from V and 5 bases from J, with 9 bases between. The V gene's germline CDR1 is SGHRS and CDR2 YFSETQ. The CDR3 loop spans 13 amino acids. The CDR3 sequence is CASSDPGTGELFF. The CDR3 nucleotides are TGCGCCAGCAGCGACCCGGGGACCGGGGAGCTGTTTTTT. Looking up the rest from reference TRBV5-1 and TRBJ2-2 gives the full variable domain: KAGVTQTPRYLIKTRGQQVTLSCSPISGHRSVSWYQQTPGQGLQFLFEYFSETQRNKGNFPGRFSGRQFSNSRSEMNVSTLELGDSALYLCASSDPGTGELFFGEGSRLTVL.

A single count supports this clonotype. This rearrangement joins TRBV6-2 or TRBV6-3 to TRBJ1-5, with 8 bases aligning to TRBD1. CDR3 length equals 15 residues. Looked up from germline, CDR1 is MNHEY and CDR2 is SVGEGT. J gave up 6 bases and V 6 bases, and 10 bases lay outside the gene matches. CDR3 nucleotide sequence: TGTGCCAGCAGCGACCAGGGGGCGAGGGTTCAGCCCCAGCATTTT. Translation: CASSDQGARVQPQHF.

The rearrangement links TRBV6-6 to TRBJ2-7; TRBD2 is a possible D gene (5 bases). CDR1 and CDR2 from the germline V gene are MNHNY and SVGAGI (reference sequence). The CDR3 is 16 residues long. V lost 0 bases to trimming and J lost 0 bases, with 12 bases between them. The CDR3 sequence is CASSYSRREGSYEQYF. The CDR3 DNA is TGTGCCAGCAGTTACTCGAGGAGAGAGGGCTCCTACGAGCAGTACTTC.

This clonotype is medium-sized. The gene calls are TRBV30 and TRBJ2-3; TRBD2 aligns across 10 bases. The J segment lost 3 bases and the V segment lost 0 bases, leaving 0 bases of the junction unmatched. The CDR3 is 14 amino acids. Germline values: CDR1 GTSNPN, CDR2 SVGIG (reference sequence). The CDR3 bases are TGTGCCTGGAGTGTAGCGGGAGGGACAGATACGCAGTATTTT. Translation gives CAWSVAGGTDTQYF.

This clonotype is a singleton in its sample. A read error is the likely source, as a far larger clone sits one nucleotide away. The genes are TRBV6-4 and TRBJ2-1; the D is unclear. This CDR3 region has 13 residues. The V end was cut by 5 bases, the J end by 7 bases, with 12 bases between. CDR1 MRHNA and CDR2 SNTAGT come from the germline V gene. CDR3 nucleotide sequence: TGTGCCAGCAGTTATAGTTCAGAGAATGAGCAGTTCTTC. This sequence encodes CASSYSSENEQFF.